This TCR beta chain was retrieved from a study of control samples from healthy donors and cancer patients. Data came from immunoSEQ multiplex PCR; TCRdb stores just in-frame clones and leaves some out. Of some 120,000 clones detected, roughly 84% appear once; the ten largest clones hold around 8.7%. V gave up 0 bases and J gave up 6 bases, with 14 bases separating them. From germline, CDR1 is MRHNA and CDR2 SNTAGT. The CDR3 contains 15 residues. This clone came up a few times. The sequence was collected from a man aged 40-50 years in good health. The V call is TRBV6-4, the J call TRBJ1-2; a possible D gene is TRBD1 (6 bases). Material for sequencing was blood. CDR3 bases: TGTGCCAGCAGTGACTCGGCGGACAGTCTGCATGGCTACACCTTC. This gives the protein CASSDSADSLHGYTF.